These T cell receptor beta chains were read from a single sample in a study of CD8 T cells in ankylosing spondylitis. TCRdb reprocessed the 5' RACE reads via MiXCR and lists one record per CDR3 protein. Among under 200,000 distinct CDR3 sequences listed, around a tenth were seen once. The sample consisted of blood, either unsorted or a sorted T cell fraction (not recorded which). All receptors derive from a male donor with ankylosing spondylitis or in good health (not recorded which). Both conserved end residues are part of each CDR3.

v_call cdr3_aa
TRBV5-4 CASSLVGTAPSSTDTQYF
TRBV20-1 CSARDTRGAGNTIYF
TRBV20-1 CSASILAGVSFTDTQYF
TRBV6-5 CASSYGGAESPLHF
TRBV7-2 CASSSTRGAYNEQFF
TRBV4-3 CASSPARTSGDTGELFF
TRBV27 CASRKDRASRVTQYF
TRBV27 CASSITRTSGITDTQYF
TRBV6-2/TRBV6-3 CASSKASRTSNTQYF
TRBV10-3 CAIRNSGEQFF
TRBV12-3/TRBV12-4 CASSFLAWETQYF
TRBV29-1 CSVSALSSYNEQFF
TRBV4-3 CASSQEPPGVLNEKLFF
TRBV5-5 CASSFESRDSNQPQHF
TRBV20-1 CSARGTVPTNEKLFF
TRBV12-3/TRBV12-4 CATLGERSTTDTQYF
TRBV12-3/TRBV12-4 CASSLHRNSNQPQHF
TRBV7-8 CASSLGQAQRADTQYF
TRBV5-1 CASSYRESDTEAFF
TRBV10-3 CAISEDRRYGYTF
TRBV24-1 CATSKSAGAGEQFF
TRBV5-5 CASSLSLAGAKNIQYF
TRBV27 CASSLGQGSLETQYF
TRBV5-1 CASSLNLRQDTQYF
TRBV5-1 CASSLGSGTGANVLTF
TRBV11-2 CASSLEGSGRAEAYEQYF
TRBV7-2 CASSLPSGVNGEQFF
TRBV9 CASSPGEGRNYGYTF
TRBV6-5 CASSYSRTGTSYEQYF
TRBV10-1 CASSEGGSDTQYF
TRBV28 CASSGNEQFF
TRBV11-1 CASSLDGTGYRAGETQYF
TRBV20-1 CSASSGSDSTDTQYF
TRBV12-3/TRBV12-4 CASSRGTSGGPMDTQYF
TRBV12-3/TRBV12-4 CASSPPGTALNTEAFF
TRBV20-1 CSLAVGDNEQFF
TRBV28 CASSFRGLSVSGTEAFF
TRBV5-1 CASSLGESFYEQYF
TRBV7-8 CASSPSTGTNEQFF